This T cell receptor (beta chain) was identified in a study of regulatory T cells in long-lasting Graves disease. Time point noted: newly diagnosed GD, antithyroid drugs for less than 3 months. PBMCs provided the RNA from which the TCR library was made. Relying on iRepertoire HTBI primers and Arm-PCR of CDR3 regions, the team built TCR beta libraries. TCRdb fed the multiplex PCR reads into MiXCR, producing one record per CDR3 protein. The sample holds 450,000 to 600,000 distinct CDR3 sequences, roughly 13% seen once. The study, taken as a whole, reports: Lower TCR diversity was seen in persistent Graves' patients than in newly diagnosed ones. The analysis examined peripheral blood only and excluded thyroid tissue.

The CDR3 is made up of 15 amino acids. CDR1 is LNHDA, CDR2 SQIVND, per germline (reference sequence). Losses at the gene ends were 7 bases for V and 1 base for J; bases not matched to a gene: 7. This clonotype was recorded at least ten times. Its antigen remains unidentified. Another study also made use of these data, one on T cells in Graves' hyperthyroidism and ophthalmopathy. That work adds: It was considered stable Graves' hyperthyroidism when ophthalmopathy did not progress within 18 months. First-round RT-PCR targeting the TCR CDR3 was performed with the HTBI primer set.

The V call is TRBV19, the J call TRBJ2-7; 10 nucleotides align to TRBD2. Sequenced here: peripheral blood mononuclear cells (PBMCs), sampled at new diagnosis, from a patient treated with antithyroid drugs. This TCR was sampled from a man aged 30 to 45 with Graves disease. CDR3 bases: TGTGCCAGTAAGGTAGCGGGAGGACTATCCTACGAGCAGTACTTC. This codes for CASKVAGGLSYEQYF.